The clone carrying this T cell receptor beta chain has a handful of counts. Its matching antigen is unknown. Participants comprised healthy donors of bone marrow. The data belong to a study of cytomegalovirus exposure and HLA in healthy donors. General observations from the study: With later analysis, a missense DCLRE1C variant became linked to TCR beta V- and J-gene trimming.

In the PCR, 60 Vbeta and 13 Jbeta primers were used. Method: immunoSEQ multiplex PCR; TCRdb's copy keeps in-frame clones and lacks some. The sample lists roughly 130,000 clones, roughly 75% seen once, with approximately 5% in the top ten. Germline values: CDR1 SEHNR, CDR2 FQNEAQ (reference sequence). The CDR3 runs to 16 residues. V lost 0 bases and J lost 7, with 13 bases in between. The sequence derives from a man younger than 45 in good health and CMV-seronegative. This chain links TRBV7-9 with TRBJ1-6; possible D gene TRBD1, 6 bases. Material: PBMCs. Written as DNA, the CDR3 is TGTGCCAGCAGCTTAGCAGTTTCCAGGGGCAATTCACCCCTCCACTTT. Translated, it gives CASSLAVSRGNSPLHF.